The 31 T cell receptor beta chains below were found in one sample sequenced in a study of cytomegalovirus exposure and HLA in healthy donors listed by TCRdb under 2017. The library was produced with the immunoSEQ multiplex PCR assay. For the multiplex PCR, a mixture combining 60 forward primers for TCR Vbeta segments and 13 reverse primers for TCR Jbeta segments was used. Drawn from immuneACCESS, this table holds only the in-frame rearrangements with V and J called that TCRdb kept. Clones are partly lost; checked studies trace under half to an unresolved V gene and leave the rest unexplained. Counted in this sample were 90,000 to 110,000 clones; 78% of them appeared once. Clones ranked in the top ten supply approximately 5.1% of the sample. Sequencing was done on a sample of PBMCs. The receptor source for this set is a male donor in good health and CMV-seronegative.

This clone was counted many times. The chain uses TRBV5-4 and TRBJ1-1; D perhaps matches TRBD1 (5 bases). In germline, CDR1 is SGHNT, CDR2 YYREEE (reference sequence). Trimming left V 2 bases short and J 4 bases short, with 18 bases between. This CDR3 has 16 residues. CDR3 amino acids: CASSLASSGGVTEAFF. CDR3 nucleotides: TGTGCCAGCAGCTTAGCGTCTTCCGGGGGTGTCACTGAAGCTTTCTTT.

V is TRBV4-1 and J is TRBJ2-5; perhaps TRBD2 as D (5 bases). The J call could be wrong; TRBJ2-7 is a better fit for the DNA end. This CDR3 region has 16 residues. Per germline, CDR1 MGHRA and CDR2 YSYEKL. The CDR3 DNA is TGCGCCAGCAGCCAATCCCGCGGAGGACTCTCCTACGAGCAGTACTTC. This encodes CASSQSRGGLSYEQYF.

The V and J genes are TRBV2 and TRBJ2-3; no clear D gene. The CDR3 consists of 14 residues. V was cut by 5 bases and J by 0 bases, with 9 bases left in between. Germline CDR1 reads SNHLY; CDR2 reads FYNNEI. The CDR3 sequence: CASSLAQSTDTQYF. The CDR3 DNA is TGTGCCAGCAGTTTAGCCCAAAGCACAGATACGCAGTATTTT. The variable domain in full, with the rest retrieved from reference TRBV2 and TRBJ2-3, is EPEVTQTPSHQVTQMGQEVILRCVPISNHLYFYWYRQILGQKVEFLVSFYNNEISEKSEIFDDQFSVERPDGSNFTLKIRSTKLEDSAMYFCASSLAQSTDTQYFGPGTRLTVL.

The chain is built from TRBV6-1 and TRBJ1-3; D ambiguous. Germline V gene sequence: CDR1 MNHNS, CDR2 SASEGT. V gave up 1 base and J gave up 0 bases, with 7 bases separating them. The CDR3 contains 15 residues. The CDR3 reads CASSEGVSSGNTIYF. The CDR3 DNA reads as TGTGCCAGCAGTGAAGGCGTGAGCTCTGGAAACACCATATATTTT.

V gene TRBV7-6 combines with J gene TRBJ2-5; 10 bases line up with TRBD2. The J call may be wrong; the DNA end is better matched by TRBJ2-7. The CDR3 has 16 residues. CDR1 and CDR2 from the germline V gene are SGHVS and FNYEAQ. CDR3 residues: CASSIGLAALSYEQYF. The DNA for the CDR3 is TGTGCCAGCAGCATAGGACTAGCGGCCCTCTCCTACGAGCAGTACTTC.

The chain joins TRBV21-1 to TRBJ2-2; the DNA was not used to check the table's D call, TRBD1. TRBV21-1 is a pseudogene locus. The CDR3 has 17 amino acids. CDR3 bases: TGTGCCAGCAGCAAAGGGGGGGACAGAGTGAACACCGGGGAGCTGTTTTTT. Translating gives CASSKGGDRVNTGELFF.

This clone has only a few counts. The CDR3 loop reads CASRLDEYNEQFF. For the CDR3, the DNA is TGCGCCAGTCGACTCGACGAGTACAATGAGCAGTTCTTC. This chain joins TRBV10-2 and TRBJ2-1; D call uncertain. Deletions cut 9 bases from V and 4 bases from J, with 13 bases between. The CDR3 extends over 13 amino acids. From germline, CDR1 is WSHSY and CDR2 SAAADI.

In this sample, this clone turned up a few times. The chain uses TRBV27 and TRBJ1-3; weak D call: TRBD1 (5 bases). V lost 3 bases to trimming and J lost 1 base, with 7 bases between them. The CDR3 covers 14 residues. Germline V gene sequence: CDR1 MNHEY, CDR2 SMNVEV (reference sequence). Written as DNA, the CDR3 is TGTGCCAGCAGTTTGCAGGGATCTGGAAACACCATATATTTT. It translates to CASSLQGSGNTIYF.

This chain joins TRBV7-8 and TRBJ2-3; 7 nucleotides match TRBD2. This CDR3 contains 17 residues. Germline lookup yields CDR1 SGHVS and CDR2 FQNEAQ. V trimming: 2 bases; J trimming: 3 bases; junction bases outside the gene matches: 11. The CDR3 region has the DNA TGTGCCAGCAGCTTACGGGGGGAGACAGTTTCTACAGATACGCAGTATTTT. It codes for CASSLRGETVSTDTQYF.

This chain uses TRBV7-9 with TRBJ1-5, with a weak D call TRBD1 (6 bases). There are 12 residues in the CDR3. Germline assignment: CDR1 SEHNR and CDR2 FQNEAQ (reference sequence). With 4 bases removed from V and 9 bases from J, the gap between germline ends came to 10 bases. The CDR3: CASSSRGRPQHF. Written as DNA, the CDR3 is TGTGCCAGCAGCTCGCGGGGGCGGCCCCAGCATTTT.

This sequence joins TRBV11-3 and TRBJ1-1; D gene unclear. Germline V lookup: CDR1 SGHNT, CDR2 YENEEA. CDR3 length equals 13 residues. Deletions cut 3 bases from V and 2 bases from J, with 7 bases between. CDR3 sequence (DNA): TGTGCCAGCAGCTTTAGTAGTAACACTGAAGCTTTCTTT. This sequence encodes CASSFSSNTEAFF.

This clone appeared once. The gene calls are TRBV14 and TRBJ1-2, with a weak D call TRBD1 (6 bases). The CDR3 is made up of 13 amino acids. V gave up 4 bases and J gave up 3 bases, with 9 bases separating them. The V gene's germline CDR1 is SGHDN and CDR2 FVKESK. CDR3 loop: CASSRGRDYGYTF. In DNA form, the CDR3 reads TGTGCCAGCAGCCGGGGGCGAGACTATGGCTACACCTTC.

The gene calls are TRBV29-1 and TRBJ2-3, with D hard to call. Germline CDR1 SQVTM, CDR2 ANQGSEA. CDR3 length equals 12 residues. V lost 4 bases and J 3 bases, leaving 8 bases between the germline ends. The CDR3 loop is CSVVTATDTQYF. Written as DNA, the CDR3 is TGCAGCGTTGTCACAGCTACAGATACGCAGTATTTT.

The gene calls are TRBV5-1 and TRBJ2-5; weak D call: TRBD1 (6 bases). CDR3 length: 14 residues. The germline V gene has CDR1 SGHRS and CDR2 YFSETQ. V lost 4 bases and J lost 1, with 11 bases in between. The CDR3 nucleotides are TGCGCCAGCAGCCCCCAGGGGACCCAAGAGACCCAGTACTTC. Translated: CASSPQGTQETQYF.

CDR3 nucleotides: TGTGCCAGCAGCTCTCCCGAGCGGGAGGTCAAGGAGCAGTACTTC. Encoded protein: CASSSPEREVKEQYF. This chain connects TRBV7-2 to TRBJ2-7, with 9 bases aligning to TRBD2. V was clipped by 4 bases and J by 7 bases; unmatched bases: 11. The CDR3 loop spans 15 amino acids. Germline CDR1 and CDR2: SGHTA and FQGNSA.

The gene calls are TRBV30 and TRBJ1-5, with D possibly matching TRBD1 (6 bases). The CDR3 has 13 amino acids. The V gene's germline CDR1 is GTSNPN and CDR2 SVGIG (reference sequence). The V and J ends lost 1 base and 5 bases respectively, with 9 bases between them. CDR3 bases: TGTGCCTGGAGTGGACAGGTTGATCAGCCCCAGCATTTT. It specifies CAWSGQVDQPQHF.

Comment on this clone: Germline is not matched at one junction end, which may reflect a read error. The chain uses TRBV7-9 and TRBJ2-7, with D maybe TRBD2 (6 bases). The CDR3 sequence is 12 residues long. The germline gives CDR1 SEHNR, CDR2 FQNEAQ (reference sequence). CDR3 sequence reads: CSSRGGDGEQYF. The DNA for the CDR3 is TGTTCCAGCAGAGGAGGGGACGGCGAGCAGTACTTC.

This rearrangement joins TRBV11-2 to TRBJ2-1; TRBD2 matches 7 bases. V gave up 0 bases and J gave up 0 bases; unmatched junction bases: 5. Germline CDR1 and CDR2: SGHAT and FQNNGV. The CDR3 runs to 17 residues. For the CDR3, the DNA is TGTGCCAGCAGCTTAGATTCTAGCGGAAGCTCCTACAATGAGCAGTTCTTC. Protein product: CASSLDSSGSSYNEQFF.

The rearrangement uses TRBV7-2 and TRBJ1-1; possibly TRBD1 for D (6 bases). Between the trimmed V and J ends, which lost 5 bases and 5 bases, there was a span of 24 bases. CDR3 length equals 17 residues. CDR1 SGHTA and CDR2 FQGNSA come from the germline V gene. For the CDR3, the DNA is TGTGCCAGCAGCCATCGACCAACAGGGACTATTAGGACTGAAGCTTTCTTT. This sequence encodes CASSHRPTGTIRTEAFF.

The chain employs TRBV5-5 and TRBJ2-7, with D perhaps TRBD1 (5 bases). This CDR3 contains 14 residues. Germline CDR1 reads SGHKS; CDR2 reads YYEKEE (reference sequence). V gave up 2 bases and J gave up 2 bases, with 11 bases separating them. CDR3 amino acids: CASSFTQGPYEQYF. The CDR3 DNA reads as TGTGCCAGCAGCTTTACCCAGGGCCCCTACGAGCAGTACTTC.

This rearrangement joins TRBV4-3 to TRBJ2-3; D might be TRBD1 (5 bases). Germline-derived CDR1 and CDR2 are LGHNA and YSLEER. The CDR3 sequence is 16 residues long. Deletions cut 3 bases from V and 5 bases from J, with 18 bases between. CDR3 region: CASSQQTGTLGDTQYF. CDR3 bases: TGCGCCAGCAGCCAGCAAACAGGAACTTTAGGAGATACGCAGTATTTT.

V is TRBV9 and J is TRBJ2-1; possible D gene TRBD2, 6 bases. The CDR3 contains 15 residues. The germline V gene has CDR1 SGDLS and CDR2 YYNGEE. V was clipped by 0 bases and J by 2 bases, with 9 bases between them. The CDR3: CASSVGPGAYNEQFF. The CDR3 region has the DNA TGTGCCAGCAGCGTAGGCCCGGGAGCCTACAATGAGCAGTTCTTC.

The chain carries TRBV5-1 and TRBJ2-1, with TRBD1 identical over 11 bases. CDR1 is SGHRS, CDR2 YFSETQ, per germline. The CDR3 is 15 residues long. After removal of 4 bases from V and 4 bases from J, the junction contained 4 bases not matched to a gene. The CDR3 bases are TGCGCCAGCAGCCCCGGACAGGGGGCTTACAATGAGCAGTTCTTC. This codes for CASSPGQGAYNEQFF.

CDR3 DNA: TGCGCCAGCAGCTTGGTGGCTCATTCCTACAATGAGCAGTTCTTC. Protein: CASSLVAHSYNEQFF. The J gene is TRBJ2-1, the V gene TRBV5-1; no clear D gene. Looked up from germline, CDR1 is SGHRS and CDR2 is YFSETQ. V was trimmed by 0 bases and J by 1 base, leaving 8 bases between them. The CDR3 runs 15 residues.

Comment on this clone: Here the CDR3 omits its conserved ending phenylalanine or tryptophan, so a read error is the likely source. The DNA is left out, because the CDR3 cannot be placed on it with certainty; the CDR3 is given as TCRdb lists it. This chain uses TRBV20-1 with TRBJ2-7; TRBD1 is the table's D call, not checked against the DNA. Germline V gene lookup returns CDR1 DFQATT and CDR2 SNEGSKA (reference sequence). The CDR3 is 10 amino acids long, termini counted. The CDR3 sequence is CSARVGLRGD.

This chain connects TRBV5-8 to TRBJ2-7, with TRBD1 matching over 10 bases. J gave up 3 bases and V 1 base, and 4 bases lay outside the gene matches. CDR3 size: 15 residues. Germline loops: CDR1 SGHTS, CDR2 YDEGEE. CDR3 sequence reads: CASSLRGQGFYEQYF. CDR3 in DNA: TGTGCCAGCAGCTTGAGGGGACAGGGGTTCTACGAGCAGTACTTC.

V and J are TRBV10-3 and TRBJ1-1, with 7 positions matching TRBD1. The CDR3 loop spans 12 amino acids. Germline assignment: CDR1 ENHRY and CDR2 SYGVKD. Germline trimming cut 8 bases from V and 6 bases from J; bases unmatched to any gene: 6. In DNA form, the CDR3 reads TGTGCCATCTCAGACAGGGTCTCTGAAGCTTTCTTT. The encoded protein is CAISDRVSEAFF.

The chain uses TRBV19 and TRBJ2-1, with 8 bases fitting TRBD1. The germline V gene has CDR1 LNHDA and CDR2 SQIVND (reference sequence). With 6 bases clipped from V and 6 bases from J, the junction kept 13 bases outside the gene matches. CDR3 length: 16 amino acids. CDR3 residues: CASRSPRTGPVNEQFF. CDR3 coding DNA: TGTGCCAGTAGGAGCCCTCGGACAGGGCCAGTCAATGAGCAGTTCTTC.

This sequence joins TRBV27 and TRBJ1-5, with D perhaps TRBD1 (6 bases). Germline loops: CDR1 MNHEY, CDR2 SMNVEV (reference sequence). V lost 5 bases to trimming and J lost 4 bases, with 12 bases between them. This CDR3 has 14 amino acids. The CDR3 DNA reads as TGTGCCAGCAGTGACGGACAGTTTAATCAGCCCCAGCATTTT. It specifies CASSDGQFNQPQHF.

The gene calls are TRBV7-6 and TRBJ1-1; D is unclear. Germline CDR1 SGHVS, CDR2 FNYEAQ. Trimming pared 5 bases from V and 1 base from J, leaving 8 bases between. The CDR3 has 13 residues. CDR3 sequence: CASSQTRNTEAFF. The CDR3 region has the DNA TGTGCCAGCAGCCAAACACGGAACACTGAAGCTTTCTTT. Drawing the rest from reference TRBV7-6 and TRBJ1-1, the complete variable domain is GAGVSQSPRYKVTKRGQDVALRCDPISGHVSLYWYRQALGQGPEFLTYFNYEAQQDKSGLPNDRFSAERPEGSISTLTIQRTEQRDSAMYRCASSQTRNTEAFFGQGTRLTVV.

V usage is TRBV5-5 and J usage is TRBJ2-3, with D possibly matching TRBD2 (6 bases). Between the trimmed V and J ends, which lost 5 bases and 5 bases, there was a span of 9 bases. Looked up from germline, CDR1 is SGHKS and CDR2 is YYEKEE (reference sequence). The CDR3 is 12 residues long. The CDR3 loop reads CASRASEDTQYF. The CDR3 coding sequence is TGTGCCAGCAGAGCTAGCGAAGATACGCAGTATTTT.